This T cell receptor beta chain was found in a study of blood T cell repertoires in COVID-19. Study summary: There were acute and convalescent COVID-19 samples, and they came from the United States, Italy and Spain. PBMCs, B-cell-depleted T cells, or T cells provided the cDNA or gDNA that made up the material.

Deletions cut 6 bases from V and 3 bases from J, with 12 bases between. In germline, CDR1 is MNHEY, CDR2 SVGAGI. CDR3 length: 15 amino acids. In the authors' workflow: The authors estimated nucleated cell counts from reference gene primer amplification. Repertoires were generated with immunoSEQ multiplex PCR, while TCRdb's copy carries only in-frame clones and drops some. V and J calls and clone size are copied from that table; D and trimming were computed from the DNA. This table holds about 140,000 clones, roughly 78% found once. The chain uses TRBV6-5 and TRBJ2-6, with TRBD2 as a possible D gene (6 bases). This clonotype was obtained from a man between 60 and 70 years old with acute or convalescent COVID-19. The sequenced sample consisted of peripheral blood. The CDR3 loop reads CASSPQEGGANVLTF. The DNA for the CDR3 is TGTGCCAGCAGCCCACAGGAGGGTGGGGCCAACGTCCTGACTTTC.